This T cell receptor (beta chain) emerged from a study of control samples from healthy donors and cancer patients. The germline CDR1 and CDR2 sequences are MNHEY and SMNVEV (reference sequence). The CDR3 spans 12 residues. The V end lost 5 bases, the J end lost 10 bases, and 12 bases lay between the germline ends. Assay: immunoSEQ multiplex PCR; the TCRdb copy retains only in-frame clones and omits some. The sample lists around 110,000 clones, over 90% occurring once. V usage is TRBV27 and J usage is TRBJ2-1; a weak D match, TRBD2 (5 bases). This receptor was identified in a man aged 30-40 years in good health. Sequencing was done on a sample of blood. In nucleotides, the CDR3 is TGTGCCAGCAGTGGCGGAGGTAGGGAGCAGTTCTTC. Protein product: CASSGGGREQFF.